This T cell receptor beta chain appears in the sequencing data of a study of patients and donors after allogeneic stem cell transplantation. This clonotype was detected ten times or more. This CDR3 contains 13 residues. V lost 0 bases, J lost 2 bases, and 5 bases lay in between. Germline loops: CDR1 SGHRS, CDR2 YFSETQ. TCRdb reanalysed the RT-PCR reads using MiXCR and keeps one entry per CDR3 protein. Of approximately 60,000 distinct CDR3 sequences listed, roughly 13% are singletons. The chain combines TRBV5-1 with TRBJ1-1; D is unresolved. This receptor was taken from a human donor who was either an allogeneic HSCT recipient or a stem cell or donor lymphocyte infusion donor (not recorded which). It is not recorded whose cells these are; they may come from a transplant donor. Material: blood, either unsorted or a sorted T cell fraction (not recorded which). Here the CDR3 DNA reads TGCGCCAGCAGCTTGGCCAAAAACACTGAAGCTTTCTTT. This translates into CASSLAKNTEAFF.